The clone carrying this T cell receptor (beta chain) was observed a handful of times. The sample is drawn from a study of OX40 agonist ivuxolimab in advanced cancers. On the study more broadly: Melanoma, hepatocellular carcinoma, head and neck or renal cell cancer occurred in dose-escalation patients.

Trimming pared 5 bases from V and 5 bases from J, leaving 10 bases between. Germline V gives CDR1 SGHAT, CDR2 FQNNGV. The CDR3 runs to 12 residues. Sequenced by immunoSEQ multiplex PCR; TCRdb stores in-frame clones only, minus some. This sample carries tens of thousands of clones, approximately 89% of them seen once, and the ten largest clones take 0.3% to 0.45%. This sequence joins TRBV11-2 and TRBJ2-7; D remains ambiguous. This receptor was identified in an adult with an advanced solid tumor such as melanoma, head and neck, liver or kidney cancer. Sequencing was performed on CD4+ or CD8+ T cells sorted from blood, taken in a trial of the OX40 agonist ivuxolimab. The CDR3 bases are TGTGCCAGCAGCCGACTTGCCAACGAGCAGTACTTC. It codes for CASSRLANEQYF.